These 30 T cell receptor beta chains originate from one sample sequenced in a study of blood T cell repertoires in COVID-19. Produced via immunoSEQ multiplex PCR; TCRdb's table is partial and in-frame only. Here the sample spans about 150,000 clones, roughly 90% being singletons. Sequenced: peripheral blood. These receptors came from a man between 60 and 75 years old with active or convalescent COVID-19.

The CDR3 sequence: CASSFENHGYTF. The CDR3 region has the DNA TGTGCCAGCAGCTTTGAGAACCATGGCTACACCTTC. The gene calls are TRBV7-9 and TRBJ1-2, with D unresolved. V lost 3 bases and J 6 bases, leaving 8 bases between the germline ends. Germline V gene data show CDR1 as SEHNR and CDR2 as FQNEAQ (reference sequence). This CDR3 region has 12 residues.

The chain combines TRBV11-2 with TRBJ2-5, with 9 bases fitting TRBD1. The ends lost 4 bases at V and 4 bases at J; junction bases unmatched: 4. Per germline, CDR1 SGHAT and CDR2 FQNNGV. The CDR3 contains 14 residues. This chain's CDR3 is CASSSTGGGETQYF. Written as DNA, the CDR3 is TGTGCCAGCAGCTCCACAGGGGGCGGAGAGACCCAGTACTTC.

This chain joins TRBV27 and TRBJ2-3; TRBD2 might be the D (5 bases). Trimming left V 6 bases short and J 4 bases short, with 14 bases between. Germline CDR1 MNHEY, CDR2 SMNVEV (reference sequence). This CDR3 has 14 amino acids. The CDR3 DNA reads TGTGCCAGCAGGCGGGTAACTAAAGCAGATACGCAGTATTTT. Protein sequence: CASRRVTKADTQYF.

The chain carries TRBV21-1 and TRBJ1-4; the table's TRBD1 call for D was not verified on the DNA. TRBV21-1 is shown as a pseudogene. The CDR3 spans 15 residues. CDR3 loop: CASRKQGGTNEKLFF. The CDR3, as DNA: TGTGCCAGCAGGAAACAGGGGGGTACTAATGAAAAACTGTTTTTT.

V usage is TRBV27 and J usage is TRBJ2-2; D is perhaps TRBD1 (5 bases). CDR3 length equals 14 residues. Germline CDR1 reads MNHEY; CDR2 reads SMNVEV (reference sequence). Trimming stripped 5 bases from V and 7 bases from J, with 14 bases between. In nucleotides, the CDR3 is TGTGCCAGCAGTCCCAGGGATACGTACGGGGAGCTGTTTTTT. It is translated as CASSPRDTYGELFF.

V is TRBV6-5 and J is TRBJ2-1, with a tentative D call TRBD1 (6 bases). Germline V CDR1 and CDR2: MNHEY, SVGAGI. V was trimmed by 7 bases and J by 5 bases, leaving 12 bases between them. The CDR3 loop spans 13 amino acids. The CDR3 region has the DNA TGTGCCAGCACGAACAGGGCGAACAATGAGCAGTTCTTC. As protein: CASTNRANNEQFF.

The rearrangement joins TRBV28 to TRBJ1-3, with D hard to call. The CDR3 is 15 residues long. CDR1 and CDR2 from the germline V gene are MDHEN and SYDVKM. V lost 4 bases to trimming and J lost 5 bases, with 15 bases between them. The CDR3, as DNA: TGTGCCAGCAGTTCCCCCGGGGAGGAGAGAAACACCATATATTTT. Translated, it gives CASSSPGEERNTIYF.

The rearrangement uses TRBV7-2 and TRBJ2-1; D is undetermined. The CDR3 totals 15 residues. Trimming shortened V by 3 bases and J by 0 bases, and 9 bases separated the two germline ends. The germline V gene encodes CDR1 SGHTA and CDR2 FQGNSA. CDR3 bases: TGTGCCAGCAGCTTTCTTCGTAACTCCTACAATGAGCAGTTCTTC. This sequence encodes CASSFLRNSYNEQFF.

CDR3 coding DNA: TGTGCCAGCAGCCCAACGGAGGGACAGGGGGCCGATGAGCAGTTCTTC. Translated, it gives CASSPTEGQGADEQFF. The rearrangement joins TRBV6-4 to TRBJ2-1, with 12 bases identical to TRBD1. Germline-derived CDR1 and CDR2 are MRHNA and SNTAGT. The trim removed 6 bases at V and 8 bases at J, leaving 11 bases unmatched. This CDR3 is 16 amino acids long.

The gene calls are TRBV7-2 and TRBJ1-1, with D possibly being TRBD1 (5 bases). Germline CDR1 is SGHTA and CDR2 is FQGNSA. V lost 4 bases, J lost 4 bases, and 13 bases lay in between. This CDR3 is built from 14 residues. As DNA, the CDR3 is TGTGCCAGCAGCTACCAGGGCTTCGCCACTGAAGCTTTCTTT. Encoded protein: CASSYQGFATEAFF.

In this sample, this clone turned up once. The V gene is TRBV28, the J gene TRBJ1-6; unclear D gene. Trimming pared 6 bases from V and 9 bases from J, leaving 15 bases between. CDR3 length: 14 residues. The germline V gene encodes CDR1 MDHEN and CDR2 SYDVKM. The CDR3 sequence is CASRTTSEGSPLHF. CDR3 bases: TGTGCCAGCAGGACCACCAGCGAGGGTTCACCCCTCCACTTT.

This chain uses TRBV7-3 with TRBJ1-6; D is perhaps TRBD1 (6 bases). CDR3 length: 15 residues. Germline CDR1 SGHTA, CDR2 FQGTGA. Trimming shortened V by 5 bases and J by 1 base, and 9 bases separated the two germline ends. The CDR3 protein is CASSEGVSYNSPLHF. The CDR3 DNA is TGTGCCAGCAGCGAGGGGGTATCCTATAATTCACCCCTCCACTTT.

This clone was seen once. The rearrangement uses TRBV15 and TRBJ2-5; D is unclear. The CDR3 spans 12 residues. CDR1 and CDR2 (germline): LNHNV, YYDKDF (reference sequence). V lost 0 bases, J lost 8 bases, and 7 bases lay in between. The CDR3 loop is CATSRDPVTQYF. The CDR3 DNA sequence: TGTGCCACCAGCAGAGATCCAGTTACCCAGTACTTC.

The chain has TRBV28 and TRBJ1-5; 9 bases line up with TRBD1. The CDR3 sequence is 17 residues long. CDR1 is MDHEN, CDR2 SYDVKM, per germline. The ends lost 5 bases at V and 0 bases at J; junction bases unmatched: 8. The CDR3 loop is CASSRDRAIYSNQPQHF. CDR3 nucleotides: TGTGCCAGCAGTCGGGACAGGGCAATCTATAGCAATCAGCCCCAGCATTTT.

The chain links TRBV11-1 to TRBJ2-7, with D uncertain. Germline assignment: CDR1 SGHAT and CDR2 FQDESV (reference sequence). Trimming removed 1 base from V and 6 bases from J, with 7 bases in between. The CDR3 totals 12 residues. CDR3 protein: CASSLVSVEQYF. DNA for the CDR3: TGTGCCAGCAGCTTAGTATCCGTCGAGCAGTACTTC.

The chain is built from TRBV3-1 (or the pseudogene TRBV3-2) and TRBJ1-5; D gene ambiguous. V was shortened by 6 bases and J by 1 base, with 10 bases between the two germline ends. The germline V gene has CDR1 LGHDT and CDR2 YNNKEL (reference sequence). This CDR3 comprises 14 residues. The CDR3 sequence: CASSNRESNQPQHF. The CDR3 DNA sequence: TGTGCCAGCAGTAACAGAGAGAGCAATCAGCCCCAGCATTTT.

This clone was found a few times. The chain links TRBV7-9 to TRBJ2-4, with D possibly being TRBD1 (5 bases). The CDR3 has 15 amino acids. The germline gives CDR1 SEHNR, CDR2 FQNEAQ (reference sequence). Trimming pared 4 bases from V and 3 bases from J, leaving 13 bases between. The CDR3 nucleotides are TGTGCCAGCAGCTCCGCCAGGGTGGTCAAAAACATTCAGTACTTC. This sequence encodes CASSSARVVKNIQYF.

The chain has TRBV19 and TRBJ2-2; D perhaps matches TRBD2 (6 bases). CDR3 length equals 17 residues. The V gene's germline CDR1 is LNHDA and CDR2 SQIVND (reference sequence). Trimming stripped 3 bases from V and 5 bases from J, with 19 bases between. CDR3 sequence (DNA): TGTGCCAGTAGTATTAATGGGAGGCAGGGATCAACCGGGGAGCTGTTTTTT. The encoded protein is CASSINGRQGSTGELFF. The full variable domain, with the rest looked up from reference TRBV19 and TRBJ2-2, is DGGITQSPKYLFRKEGQNVTLSCEQNLNHDAMYWYRQDPGQGLRLIYYSQIVNDFQKGDIAEGYSVSREKKESFPLTVTSAQKNPTAFYLCASSINGRQGSTGELFFGEGSRLTVL.

The gene calls are TRBV28 and TRBJ1-5, with D unresolved. The CDR3 has 16 residues. Trimming cost V 6 bases and J 1 base, with 16 bases left between them. Per germline, CDR1 MDHEN and CDR2 SYDVKM. The CDR3 loop is CASSFSEPGSNQPQHF. As DNA, the CDR3 is TGTGCCAGCAGCTTCTCGGAGCCGGGGAGCAATCAGCCCCAGCATTTT.

The V and J genes are TRBV10-2 and TRBJ2-7; tentative D call: TRBD2 (5 bases). Germline V lookup: CDR1 WSHSY, CDR2 SAAADI. The CDR3 is 12 amino acids. V lost 5 bases and J lost 3, with 8 bases in between. Written as DNA, the CDR3 is TGCGCCAGCAGTCGTAGCGACTACGAGCAGTACTTC. It specifies CASSRSDYEQYF.

The gene calls are TRBV18 and TRBJ1-3; 10 bases agree with TRBD1. The CDR3 consists of 17 residues. J lost 4 bases, V lost 3 bases, and 9 bases had no gene match. Germline CDR1 is KGHSH and CDR2 is LQKENI. For the CDR3, the DNA is TGTGCCAGCTCACCGGAGACTCCGGGACAGGGGGGAAACACCATATATTTT. Translation: CASSPETPGQGGNTIYF.

The chain uses TRBV2 and TRBJ2-1; D perhaps matches TRBD2 (6 bases). The CDR3 loop spans 15 amino acids. With 3 bases removed from V and 5 bases from J, the gap between germline ends came to 14 bases. Germline V gives CDR1 SNHLY, CDR2 FYNNEI. The CDR3 loop is CASSDAGLLNNEQFF. CDR3 DNA: TGTGCCAGCAGTGATGCGGGACTCCTGAACAATGAGCAGTTCTTC.

V is TRBV25-1 and J is TRBJ2-5; a weak D match, TRBD2 (8 bases). Germline lookup yields CDR1 MGHDK and CDR2 SYGVNS. The ends were cut back, 4 bases at V and 5 bases at J, with 23 bases in the middle. The CDR3 is 17 amino acids. Written as DNA, the CDR3 is TGTGCCAGCAGTGCCCACTCTGGACAGGCGGGAGGCGAGACCCAGTACTTC. It encodes CASSAHSGQAGGETQYF.

The chain is built from TRBV5-1 and TRBJ1-1, with TRBD1 matching over 7 bases. V trimming: 6 bases; J trimming: 5 bases; junction bases outside the gene matches: 10. Germline V lookup: CDR1 SGHRS, CDR2 YFSETQ. The CDR3 is made up of 14 amino acids. CDR3 in DNA: TGCGCCAGCAAAGAAAGACAGGGAAAAACTGAAGCTTTCTTT. It encodes CASKERQGKTEAFF.

The gene calls are TRBV15 and TRBJ2-7; 7 nucleotides line up with TRBD2. Trimming removed 0 bases from V and 5 bases from J; junction bases left unmatched: 10. The CDR3 sequence is 16 residues long. CDR1 and CDR2 from the germline V gene are LNHNV and YYDKDF (reference sequence). The CDR3, as DNA: TGTGCCACCAGCAGAGATCTCGGGAGCGGGATGAACGAGCAGTACTTC. It encodes CATSRDLGSGMNEQYF.

This chain links TRBV2 with TRBJ1-1, with 8 nucleotides matching TRBD1. Germline values: CDR1 SNHLY, CDR2 FYNNEI. V dropped 5 bases and J dropped 1; count of bases not matched to a gene: 9. CDR3 length equals 16 residues. The CDR3 DNA reads TGTGCCAGCAGTCCAAGATTGGACAGGGCGAACACTGAAGCTTTCTTT. Protein: CASSPRLDRANTEAFF.

This clone was found a few times. The gene calls are TRBV28 and TRBJ1-6; perhaps TRBD1 as D (5 bases). Germline V gives CDR1 MDHEN, CDR2 SYDVKM. V gave up 5 bases and J gave up 0 bases, with 14 bases separating them. The CDR3 consists of 17 residues. The CDR3 sequence is CASSGETASSYNSPLHF. DNA of the CDR3: TGTGCCAGCAGTGGAGAGACAGCAAGCTCCTATAATTCACCCCTCCACTTT.

The genes are TRBV12-3 or TRBV12-4 and TRBJ2-1; the D is unclear. V was shortened by 5 bases and J by 12 bases, with 14 bases between the two germline ends. This CDR3 contains 12 residues. DNA for the CDR3: TGTGCCAGCAGTACCACAGAGTACTCGCAGTTCTTC. It translates to CASSTTEYSQFF.

The chain couples TRBV6-1 to TRBJ2-3; 11 bases are shared with TRBD2. The CDR3 contains 16 residues. Germline-derived CDR1 and CDR2 are MNHNS and SASEGT. The trim removed 3 bases at V and 0 bases at J, leaving 2 bases unmatched. CDR3 nucleotide sequence: TGTGCCAGCAGTGAGGGACTAGCGGCAAGCACAGATACGCAGTATTTT. Its translation: CASSEGLAASTDTQYF.

The rearrangement uses TRBV2 and TRBJ2-7, with 10 nucleotides matching TRBD1. There are 17 residues in the CDR3. Per germline, CDR1 SNHLY and CDR2 FYNNEI. Trimming cost V 7 bases and J 6 bases; bases outside gene matches: 18. In nucleotides, the CDR3 is TGTGCCAGCACCACCGGGACAGGGGTGGTAGGGATTGGCGAGCAGTACTTC. Its protein product is CASTTGTGVVGIGEQYF.